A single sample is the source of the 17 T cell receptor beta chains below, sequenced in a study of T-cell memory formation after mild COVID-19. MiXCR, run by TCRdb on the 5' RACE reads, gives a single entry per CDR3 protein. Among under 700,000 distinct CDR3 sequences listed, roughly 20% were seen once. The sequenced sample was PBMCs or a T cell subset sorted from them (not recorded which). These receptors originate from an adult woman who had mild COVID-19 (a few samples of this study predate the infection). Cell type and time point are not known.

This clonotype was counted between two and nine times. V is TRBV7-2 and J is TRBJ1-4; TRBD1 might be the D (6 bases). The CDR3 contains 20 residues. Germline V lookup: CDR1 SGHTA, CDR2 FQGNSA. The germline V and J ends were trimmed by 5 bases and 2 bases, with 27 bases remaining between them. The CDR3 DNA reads TGTGCCAGCAGCCGAACTCCCTCGCGGGGGGGGGCTGCGACTAATGAAAAACTGTTTTTT. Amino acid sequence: CASSRTPSRGGAATNEKLFF.

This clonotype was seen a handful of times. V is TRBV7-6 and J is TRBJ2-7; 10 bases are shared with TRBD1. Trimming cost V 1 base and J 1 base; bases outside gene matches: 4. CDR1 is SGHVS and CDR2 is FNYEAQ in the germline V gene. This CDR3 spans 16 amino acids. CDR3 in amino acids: CASSLGTGQGSYEQYF. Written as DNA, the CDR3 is TGTGCCAGCAGCTTAGGGACGGGACAGGGGTCCTACGAGCAGTACTTC.

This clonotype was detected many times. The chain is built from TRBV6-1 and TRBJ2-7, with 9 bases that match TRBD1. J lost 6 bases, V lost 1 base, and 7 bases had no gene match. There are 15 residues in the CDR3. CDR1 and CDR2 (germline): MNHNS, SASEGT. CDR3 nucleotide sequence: TGTGCCAGCAGTGAAGAGACAGGGGGACCGACCGAGCAGTACTTC. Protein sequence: CASSEETGGPTEQYF.

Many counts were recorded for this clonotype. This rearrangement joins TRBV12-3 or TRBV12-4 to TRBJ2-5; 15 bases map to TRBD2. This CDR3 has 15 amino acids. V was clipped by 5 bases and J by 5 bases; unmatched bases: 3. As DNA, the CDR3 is TGTGCCAGCAGTGGACTAGCGGGGGGGCTGGAGACCCAGTACTTC. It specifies CASSGLAGGLETQYF.

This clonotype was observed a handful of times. DNA of the CDR3: TGTGCCAGCAGCCAAGGAGGGGGGCCTAACACCGGGGAGCTGTTTTTT. It yields the protein CASSQGGGPNTGELFF. The chain employs TRBV3-1 and TRBJ2-2; either TRBD1 or TRBD2 may supply D (6 bases each). Germline assignment: CDR1 LGHDT and CDR2 YNNKEL (reference sequence). The V end was cut by 1 base, the J end by 2 bases, with 11 bases between. This CDR3 is built from 16 residues.

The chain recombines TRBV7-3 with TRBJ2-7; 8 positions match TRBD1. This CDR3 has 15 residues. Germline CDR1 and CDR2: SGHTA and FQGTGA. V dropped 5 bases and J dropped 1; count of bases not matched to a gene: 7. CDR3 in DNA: TGTGCCAGCAGCATAGGGACAGGCCCTTCCTACGAGCAGTACTTC. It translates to CASSIGTGPSYEQYF. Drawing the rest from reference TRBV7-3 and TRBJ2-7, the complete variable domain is GAGVSQTPSNKVTEKGKYVELRCDPISGHTALYWYRQSLGQGPEFLIYFQGTGAADDSGLPNDRFFAVRPEGSVSTLKIQRTERGDSAVYLCASSIGTGPSYEQYFGPGTRLTVT.

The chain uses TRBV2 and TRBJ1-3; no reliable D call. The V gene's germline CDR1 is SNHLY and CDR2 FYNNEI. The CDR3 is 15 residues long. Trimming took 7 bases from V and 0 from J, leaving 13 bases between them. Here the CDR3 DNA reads TGTGCCAGCACTGGACCGAGCCGCTCTGGAAACACCATATATTTT. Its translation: CASTGPSRSGNTIYF. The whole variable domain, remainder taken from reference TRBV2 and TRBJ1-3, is EPEVTQTPSHQVTQMGQEVILRCVPISNHLYFYWYRQILGQKVEFLVSFYNNEISEKSEIFDDQFSVERPDGSNFTLKIRSTKLEDSAMYFCASTGPSRSGNTIYFGEGSWLTVV.

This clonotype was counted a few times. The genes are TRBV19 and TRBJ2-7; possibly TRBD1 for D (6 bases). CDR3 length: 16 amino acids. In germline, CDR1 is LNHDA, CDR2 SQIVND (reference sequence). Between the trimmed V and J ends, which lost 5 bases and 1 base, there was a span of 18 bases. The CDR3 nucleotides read TGTGCCAGTAGTCCCCGGACAGCAGAACTTTCCTACGAGCAGTACTTC. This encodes CASSPRTAELSYEQYF.

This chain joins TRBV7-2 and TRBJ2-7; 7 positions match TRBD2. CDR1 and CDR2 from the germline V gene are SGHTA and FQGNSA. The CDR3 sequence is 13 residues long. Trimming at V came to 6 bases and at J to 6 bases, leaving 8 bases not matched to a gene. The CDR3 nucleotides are TGTGCCAGCAGGCTGGGAGGGCGCTCCGAGCAGTACTTC. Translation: CASRLGGRSEQYF.

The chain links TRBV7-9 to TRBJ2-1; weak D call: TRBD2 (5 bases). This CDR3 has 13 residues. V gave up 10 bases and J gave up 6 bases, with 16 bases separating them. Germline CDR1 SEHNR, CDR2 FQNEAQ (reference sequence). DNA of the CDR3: TGTGCCATCTGGGTAGCGAGAGGCAATGAGCAGTTCTTC. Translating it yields CAIWVARGNEQFF. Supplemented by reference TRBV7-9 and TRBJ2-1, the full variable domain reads DTGVSQNPRHKITKRGQNVTFRCDPISEHNRLYWYRQTLGQGPEFLTYFQNEAQLEKSRLLSDRFSAERPKGSFSTLEIQRTEQGDSAMYLCAIWVARGNEQFFGPGTRLTVL.

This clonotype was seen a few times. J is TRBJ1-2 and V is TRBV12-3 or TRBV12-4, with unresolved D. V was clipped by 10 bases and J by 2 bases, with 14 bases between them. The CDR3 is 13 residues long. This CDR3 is CATHGSSNYGYTF. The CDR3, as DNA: TGTGCCACCCATGGTAGTAGCAACTATGGCTACACCTTC.

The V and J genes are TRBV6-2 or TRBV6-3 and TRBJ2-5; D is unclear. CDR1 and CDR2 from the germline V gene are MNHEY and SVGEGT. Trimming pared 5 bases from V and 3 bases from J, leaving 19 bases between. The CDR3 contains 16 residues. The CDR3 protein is CASSPWSLTVKETQYF. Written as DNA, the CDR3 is TGTGCCAGCAGTCCTTGGTCCCTCACAGTAAAAGAGACCCAGTACTTC.

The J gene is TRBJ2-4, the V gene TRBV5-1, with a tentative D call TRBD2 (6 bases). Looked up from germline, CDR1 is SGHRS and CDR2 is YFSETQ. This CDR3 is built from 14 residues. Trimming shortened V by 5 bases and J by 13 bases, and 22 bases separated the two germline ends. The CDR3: CASRLSDATSFQYF. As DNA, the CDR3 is TGCGCCAGCAGACTCTCAGACGCGACTAGTTTCCAGTACTTC.

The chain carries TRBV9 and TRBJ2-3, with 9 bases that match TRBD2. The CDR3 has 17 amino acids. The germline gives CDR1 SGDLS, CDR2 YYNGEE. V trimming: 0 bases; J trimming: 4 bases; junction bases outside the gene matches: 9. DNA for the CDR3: TGTGCCAGCAGCGTAGCTTGGGTAGCGGGAGCGGCAGATACGCAGTATTTT. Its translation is CASSVAWVAGAADTQYF. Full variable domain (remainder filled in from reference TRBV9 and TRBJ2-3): DSGVTQTPKHLITATGQRVTLRCSPRSGDLSVYWYQQSLDQGLQFLIQYYNGEERAKGNILERFSAQQFPDLHSELNLSSLELGDSALYFCASSVAWVAGAADTQYFGPGTRLTVL.

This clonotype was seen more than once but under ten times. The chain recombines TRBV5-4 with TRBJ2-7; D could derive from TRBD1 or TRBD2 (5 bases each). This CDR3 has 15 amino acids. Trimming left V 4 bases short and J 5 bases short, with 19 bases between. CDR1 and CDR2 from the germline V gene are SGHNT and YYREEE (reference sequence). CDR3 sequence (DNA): TGTGCCAGCAGCACGAGGGGCTCAATAAAGAACGAGCAGTACTTC. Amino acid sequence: CASSTRGSIKNEQYF. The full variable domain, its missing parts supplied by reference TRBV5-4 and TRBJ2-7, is ETGVTQSPTHLIKTRGQQVTLRCSSQSGHNTVSWYQQALGQGPQFIFQYYREEENGRGNFPPRFSGLQFPNYSSELNVNALELDDSALYLCASSTRGSIKNEQYFGPGTRLTVT.

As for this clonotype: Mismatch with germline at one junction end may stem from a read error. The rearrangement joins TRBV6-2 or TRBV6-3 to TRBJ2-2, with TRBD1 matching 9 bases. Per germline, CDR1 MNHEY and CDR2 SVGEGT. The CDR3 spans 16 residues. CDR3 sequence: CASSLRDRELPGGLFF. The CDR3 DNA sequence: TGTGCCAGCAGTCTCCGGGACAGGGAGTTACCAGGGGGGCTGTTTTTT.

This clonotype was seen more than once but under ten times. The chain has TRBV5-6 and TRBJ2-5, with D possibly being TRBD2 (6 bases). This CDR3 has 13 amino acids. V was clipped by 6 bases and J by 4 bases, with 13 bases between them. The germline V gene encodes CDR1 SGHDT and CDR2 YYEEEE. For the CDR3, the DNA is TGTGCCAGCACCTGGGGGGTGAGAGAGACCCAGTACTTC. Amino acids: CASTWGVRETQYF.